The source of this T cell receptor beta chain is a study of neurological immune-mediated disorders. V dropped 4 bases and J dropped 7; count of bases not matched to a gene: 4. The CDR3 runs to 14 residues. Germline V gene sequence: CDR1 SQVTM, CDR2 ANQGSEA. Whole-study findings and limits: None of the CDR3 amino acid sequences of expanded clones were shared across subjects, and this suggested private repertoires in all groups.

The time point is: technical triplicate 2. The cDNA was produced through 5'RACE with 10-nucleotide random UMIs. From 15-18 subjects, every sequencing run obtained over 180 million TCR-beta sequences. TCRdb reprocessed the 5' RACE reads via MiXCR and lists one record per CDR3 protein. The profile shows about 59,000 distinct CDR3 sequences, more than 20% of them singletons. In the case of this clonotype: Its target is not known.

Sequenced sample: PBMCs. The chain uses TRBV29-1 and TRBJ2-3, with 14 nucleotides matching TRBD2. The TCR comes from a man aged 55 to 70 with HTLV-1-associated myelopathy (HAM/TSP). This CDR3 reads CSVVGLAGVNTQYF. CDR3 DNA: TGCAGCGTTGTGGGACTAGCGGGAGTAAATACGCAGTATTTT.